Listed below are T cell receptor beta chains from one sample, sequenced in a study of control samples from healthy donors and cancer patients. Only in-frame clones appear in the TCRdb table, and some are missing; sequencing was by immunoSEQ multiplex PCR. This table has 150,000 to 200,000 clones, about 93% appearing once. The source material was blood. Receptor source: a man aged 18 to 30 in good health. Both conserved end residues are part of each CDR3. Fields, in order: D gene, J gene, CDR3 length, V gene, CDR3 protein. The D gene is left open where the match is weak.

NA,TRBJ2-1,14,TRBV4-1,CASSQTRQGNEQFF
NA,TRBJ2-2,14,TRBV7-3,CASSFGGYTGELFF
TRBD2,TRBJ2-1,15,TRBV5-6,CASRRLAGSYKEQFF
NA,TRBJ2-3,14,TRBV6-5,CASSSRGREDTQYF
NA,TRBJ1-2,13,TRBV15,CATSANLGYGYTF
NA,TRBJ2-1,11,TRBV19,CASLGSGEQFF
TRBD1,TRBJ1-2,14,TRBV18,CASSPRTGDYGYTF
NA,TRBJ2-7,13,TRBV12-3/TRBV12-4,CASSPTYRREQYF
TRBD1,TRBJ1-2,12,TRBV10-3,CAIREDRDGYTF
NA,TRBJ2-5,14,TRBV7-9,CASSPFGWGETQYF
NA,TRBJ2-1,16,TRBV7-2,CASSLGGGGSYNEQFF
NA,TRBJ1-4,12,TRBV7-9,CASSLNTEKLFF
TRBD1,TRBJ1-6,15,TRBV6-5,CASSYDTGGDSPLHF
TRBD1,TRBJ2-7,13,TRBV19,CASSIQGAKEQYF
TRBD1,TRBJ2-7,14,TRBV9,CASSLGRGTYEQYF
TRBD1,TRBJ1-2,13,TRBV6-5,CATTTGVGYGYTF
NA,TRBJ2-2,16,TRBV19,CASSRLVGANTGELFF
NA,TRBJ1-5,14,TRBV7-8,CASSLVGRDQPQHF
NA,TRBJ2-7,14,TRBV25-1,CASSEWGSSYEQYF
TRBD1,TRBJ2-1,16,TRBV19,CASSLTGTGSYNEQFF
NA,TRBJ1-3,14,TRBV5-8,CASSSGISGNTIYF
TRBD1,TRBJ2-7,14,TRBV5-6,CASVRQGAGYEQYF
NA,TRBJ2-3,14,TRBV5-4,CASSLKGNTDTQYF
NA,TRBJ1-4,13,TRBV5-1,CASSQYGSGELFF
TRBD1,TRBJ1-4,14,TRBV12-5,CASGLEGADEKLFF
NA,TRBJ1-6,13,TRBV19,CASSISGDSPLHF
NA,TRBJ1-6,15,TRBV4-1,CASSQVGGLNSPLHF
TRBD1,TRBJ1-1,14,TRBV12-5,CASATSQGVTEAFF
TRBD2,TRBJ2-1,17,TRBV3-1/TRBV3-2,CASSQPRTSGVYNEQFF
NA,TRBJ2-4,11,TRBV25-1,CASADMGIQYF
NA,TRBJ2-7,12,TRBV18,CASSPGRNEQYF
NA,TRBJ2-7,16,TRBV9,CASSVSPMTGRNEQYF
NA,TRBJ1-5,15,TRBV6-5,CASRRGVNSDQPQHF
NA,TRBJ2-1,13,TRBV30,CAWSATGAGEQFF
NA,TRBJ2-2,14,TRBV19,CASSVQGSSGELFF
NA,TRBJ2-3,16,TRBV30,CAWSLGGAPSTDTQYF
NA,TRBJ2-3,15,TRBV27,CASSPVKPSTDTQYF
TRBD2,TRBJ2-1,16,TRBV2,CASSEAPPGTINEQFF
NA,TRBJ2-3,15,TRBV5-1,CASSLAPGATDTQYF